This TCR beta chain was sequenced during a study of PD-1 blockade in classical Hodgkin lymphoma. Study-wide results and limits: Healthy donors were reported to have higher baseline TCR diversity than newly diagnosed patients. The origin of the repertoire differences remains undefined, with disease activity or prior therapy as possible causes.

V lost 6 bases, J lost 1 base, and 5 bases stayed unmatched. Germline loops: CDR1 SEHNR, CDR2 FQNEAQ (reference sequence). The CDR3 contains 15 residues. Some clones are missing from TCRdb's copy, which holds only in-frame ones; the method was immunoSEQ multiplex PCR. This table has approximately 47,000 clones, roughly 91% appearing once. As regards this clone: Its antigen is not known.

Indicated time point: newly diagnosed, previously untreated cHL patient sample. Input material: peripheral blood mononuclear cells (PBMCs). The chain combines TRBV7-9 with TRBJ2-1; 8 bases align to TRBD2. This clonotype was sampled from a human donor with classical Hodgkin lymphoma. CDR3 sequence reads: CASRPTSGSYNEQFF. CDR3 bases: TGTGCCAGCAGGCCCACTAGCGGATCCTACAATGAGCAGTTCTTC. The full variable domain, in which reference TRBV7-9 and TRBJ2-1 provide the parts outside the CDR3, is DTGVSQNPRHKITKRGQNVTFRCDPISEHNRLYWYRQTLGQGPEFLTYFQNEAQLEKSRLLSDRFSAERPKGSFSTLEIQRTEQGDSAMYLCASRPTSGSYNEQFFGPGTRLTVL.